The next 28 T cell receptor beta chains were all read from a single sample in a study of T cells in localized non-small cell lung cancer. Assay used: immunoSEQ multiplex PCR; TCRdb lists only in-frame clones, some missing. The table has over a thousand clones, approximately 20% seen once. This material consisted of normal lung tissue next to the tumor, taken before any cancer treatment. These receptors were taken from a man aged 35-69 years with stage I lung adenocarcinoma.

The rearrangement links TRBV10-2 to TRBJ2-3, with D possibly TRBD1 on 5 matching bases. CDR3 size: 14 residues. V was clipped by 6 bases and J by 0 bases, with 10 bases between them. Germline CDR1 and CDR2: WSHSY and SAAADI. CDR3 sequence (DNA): TGCGCCAGCAGCCGAACAGGTAGCACAGATACGCAGTATTTT. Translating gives CASSRTGSTDTQYF.

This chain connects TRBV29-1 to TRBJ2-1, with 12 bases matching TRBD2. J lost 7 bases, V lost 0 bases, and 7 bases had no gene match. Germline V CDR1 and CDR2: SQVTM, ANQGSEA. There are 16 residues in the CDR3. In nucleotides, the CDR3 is TGCAGCGTTGAAGAGATAGCTAGCGGGAGGGGTAATGAGCAGTTCTTC. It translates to CSVEEIASGRGNEQFF.

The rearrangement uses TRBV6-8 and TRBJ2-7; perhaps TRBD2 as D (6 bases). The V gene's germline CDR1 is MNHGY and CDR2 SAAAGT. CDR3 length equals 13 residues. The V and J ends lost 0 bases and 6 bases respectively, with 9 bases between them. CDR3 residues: CASSYSTRSEQYF. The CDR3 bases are TGTGCCAGCAGTTACTCGACTAGAAGCGAGCAGTACTTC.

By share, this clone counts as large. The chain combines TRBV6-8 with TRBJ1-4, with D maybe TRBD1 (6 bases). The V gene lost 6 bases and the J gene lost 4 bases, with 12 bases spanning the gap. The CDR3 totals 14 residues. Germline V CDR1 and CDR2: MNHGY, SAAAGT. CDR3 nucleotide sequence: TGTGCCAGCAGAAGCAGGACAGATAATGAAAAACTGTTTTTT. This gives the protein CASRSRTDNEKLFF.

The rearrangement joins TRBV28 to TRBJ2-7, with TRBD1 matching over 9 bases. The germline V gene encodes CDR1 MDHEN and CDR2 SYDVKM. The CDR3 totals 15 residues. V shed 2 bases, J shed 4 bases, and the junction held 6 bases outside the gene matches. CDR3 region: CASSLGGTGWYEQYF. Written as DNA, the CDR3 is TGTGCCAGCAGTTTAGGTGGGACAGGGTGGTACGAGCAGTACTTC.

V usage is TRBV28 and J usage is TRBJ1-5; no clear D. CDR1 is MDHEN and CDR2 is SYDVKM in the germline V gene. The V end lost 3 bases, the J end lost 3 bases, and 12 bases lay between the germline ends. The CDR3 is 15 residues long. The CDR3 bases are TGTGCCAGCAGTTTGCCTTTTAGTAACAATCAGCCCCAGCATTTT. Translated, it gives CASSLPFSNNQPQHF.

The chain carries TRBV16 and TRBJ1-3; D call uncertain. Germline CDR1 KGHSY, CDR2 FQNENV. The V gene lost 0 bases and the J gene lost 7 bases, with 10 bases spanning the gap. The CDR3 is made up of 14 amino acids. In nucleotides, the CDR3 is TGTGCCAGCAGCCAATCGAACGGGCGCAACACCATATATTTT. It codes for CASSQSNGRNTIYF.

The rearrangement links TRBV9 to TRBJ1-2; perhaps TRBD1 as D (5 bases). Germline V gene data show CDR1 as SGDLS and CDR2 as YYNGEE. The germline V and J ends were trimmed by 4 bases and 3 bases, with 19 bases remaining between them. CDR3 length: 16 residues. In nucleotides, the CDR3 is TGTGCCAGCAGCCCCGGTCCCCAGGGCGGTCACTATGGCTACACCTTC. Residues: CASSPGPQGGHYGYTF.

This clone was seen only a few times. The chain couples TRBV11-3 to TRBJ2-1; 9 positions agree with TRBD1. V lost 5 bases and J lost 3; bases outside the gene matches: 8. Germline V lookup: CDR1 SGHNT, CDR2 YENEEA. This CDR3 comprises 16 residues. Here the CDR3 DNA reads TGTGCCAGCAGCCCCAGGACAGGGGTGAGCTACAATGAGCAGTTCTTC. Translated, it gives CASSPRTGVSYNEQFF.

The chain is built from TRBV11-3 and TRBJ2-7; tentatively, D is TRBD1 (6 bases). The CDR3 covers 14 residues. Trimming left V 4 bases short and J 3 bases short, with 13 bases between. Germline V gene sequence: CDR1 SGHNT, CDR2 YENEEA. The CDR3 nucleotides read TGTGCCAGCAGCTACCGACCAGGGGTCTACGAGCAGTACTTC. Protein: CASSYRPGVYEQYF.

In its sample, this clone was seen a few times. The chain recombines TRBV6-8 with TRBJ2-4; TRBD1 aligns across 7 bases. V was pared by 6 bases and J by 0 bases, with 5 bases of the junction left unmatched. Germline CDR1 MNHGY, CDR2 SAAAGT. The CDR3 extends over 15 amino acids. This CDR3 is CASRPDRVAKNIQYF. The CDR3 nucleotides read TGTGCCAGCAGACCCGACAGGGTAGCCAAAAACATTCAGTACTTC.

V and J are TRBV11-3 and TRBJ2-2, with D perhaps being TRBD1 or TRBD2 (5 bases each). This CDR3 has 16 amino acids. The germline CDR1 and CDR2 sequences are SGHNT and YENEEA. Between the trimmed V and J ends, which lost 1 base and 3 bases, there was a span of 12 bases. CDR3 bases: TGTGCCAGCAGCTTAGGAGAGGGGACCCACACCGGGGAGCTGTTTTTT. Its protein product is CASSLGEGTHTGELFF.

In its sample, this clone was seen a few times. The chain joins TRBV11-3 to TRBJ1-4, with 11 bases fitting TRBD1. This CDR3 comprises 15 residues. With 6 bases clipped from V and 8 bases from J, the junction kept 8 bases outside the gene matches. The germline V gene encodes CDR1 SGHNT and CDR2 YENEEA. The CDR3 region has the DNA TGTGCCAGCAGTTTGGGACAGGGGGTTAGGGAAAAACTGTTTTTT. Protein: CASSLGQGVREKLFF.

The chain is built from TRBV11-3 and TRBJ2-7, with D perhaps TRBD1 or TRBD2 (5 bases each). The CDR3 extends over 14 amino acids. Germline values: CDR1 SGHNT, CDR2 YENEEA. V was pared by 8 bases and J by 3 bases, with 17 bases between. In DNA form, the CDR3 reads TGTGCCAGCGCTAAAAGGGACGGATACTACGAGCAGTACTTC. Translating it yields CASAKRDGYYEQYF.

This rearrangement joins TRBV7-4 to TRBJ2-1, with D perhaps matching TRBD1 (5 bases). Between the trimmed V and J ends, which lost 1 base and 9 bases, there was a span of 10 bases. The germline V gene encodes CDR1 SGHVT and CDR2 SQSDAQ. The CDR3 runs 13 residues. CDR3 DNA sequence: TGTGCCAGCAGCTTAGATCCAGGGATTGAGCAGTTCTTC. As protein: CASSLDPGIEQFF.

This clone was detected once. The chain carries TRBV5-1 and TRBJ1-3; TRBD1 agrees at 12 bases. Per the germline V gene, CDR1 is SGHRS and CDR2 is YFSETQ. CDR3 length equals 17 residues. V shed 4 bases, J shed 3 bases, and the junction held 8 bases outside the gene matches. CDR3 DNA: TGCGCCAGCAGCCCGGAAGGGACAGGGGGCCTTGGAAACACCATATATTTT. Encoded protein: CASSPEGTGGLGNTIYF.

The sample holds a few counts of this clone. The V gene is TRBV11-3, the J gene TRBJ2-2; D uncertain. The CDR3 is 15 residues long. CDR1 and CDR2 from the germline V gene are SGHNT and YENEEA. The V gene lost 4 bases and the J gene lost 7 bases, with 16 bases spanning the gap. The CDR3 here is CASSSGSRGHGELFF. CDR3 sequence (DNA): TGTGCCAGCAGCTCCGGGTCGAGAGGTCACGGGGAGCTGTTTTTT.

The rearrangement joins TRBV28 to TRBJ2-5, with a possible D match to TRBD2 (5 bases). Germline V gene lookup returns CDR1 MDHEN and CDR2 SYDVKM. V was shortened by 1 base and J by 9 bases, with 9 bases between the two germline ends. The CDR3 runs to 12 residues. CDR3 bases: TGTGCCAGCAGTTTATTTCCCGGGGCCCAGTACTTC. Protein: CASSLFPGAQYF. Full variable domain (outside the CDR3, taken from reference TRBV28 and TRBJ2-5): DVKVTQSSRYLVKRTGEKVFLECVQDMDHENMFWYRQDPGLGLRLIYFSYDVKMKEKGDIPEGYSVSREKKERFSLILESASTNQTSMYLCASSLFPGAQYFGPGTRLLVL.

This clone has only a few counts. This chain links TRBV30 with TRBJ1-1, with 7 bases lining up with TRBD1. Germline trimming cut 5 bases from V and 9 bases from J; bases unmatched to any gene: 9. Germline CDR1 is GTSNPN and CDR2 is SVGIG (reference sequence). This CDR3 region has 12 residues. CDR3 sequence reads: CAWENRGGKAFF. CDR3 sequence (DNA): TGTGCCTGGGAGAACAGGGGAGGGAAAGCTTTCTTT.

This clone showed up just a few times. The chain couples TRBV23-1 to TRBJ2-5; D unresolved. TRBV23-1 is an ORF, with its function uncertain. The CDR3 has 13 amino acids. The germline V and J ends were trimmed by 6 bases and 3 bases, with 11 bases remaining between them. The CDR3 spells CASSQGVEETQYF. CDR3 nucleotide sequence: TGCGCCAGCAGCCAAGGTGTTGAAGAGACCCAGTACTTC.

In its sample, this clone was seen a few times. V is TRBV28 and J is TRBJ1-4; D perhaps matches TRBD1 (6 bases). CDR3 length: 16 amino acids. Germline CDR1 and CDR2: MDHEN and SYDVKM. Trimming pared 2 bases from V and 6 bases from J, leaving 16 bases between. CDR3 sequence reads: CASSLLQGRRYEKLFF. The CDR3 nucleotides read TGTGCCAGCAGTTTACTCCAGGGGAGGCGTTATGAAAAACTGTTTTTT.

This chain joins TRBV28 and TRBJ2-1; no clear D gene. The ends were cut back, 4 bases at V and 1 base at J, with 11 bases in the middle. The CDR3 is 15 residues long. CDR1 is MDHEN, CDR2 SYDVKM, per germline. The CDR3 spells CASSSRWGSYNEQFF. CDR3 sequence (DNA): TGTGCCAGCAGTTCTAGATGGGGATCCTACAATGAGCAGTTCTTC.

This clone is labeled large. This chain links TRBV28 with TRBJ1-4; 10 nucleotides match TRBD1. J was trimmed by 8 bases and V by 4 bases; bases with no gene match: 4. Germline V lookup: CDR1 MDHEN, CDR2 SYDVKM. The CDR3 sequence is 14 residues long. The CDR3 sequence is CASSSGTGAEKLFF. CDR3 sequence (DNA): TGTGCCAGCAGTTCAGGGACAGGGGCCGAAAAACTGTTTTTT.

CDR3 DNA sequence: TGTGCCAGCAGTTACTTGCTAGCGGGTAACAATGAGCAGTTCTTC. It translates to CASSYLLAGNNEQFF. The chain recombines TRBV6-8 with TRBJ2-1; TRBD2 matches 8 bases. This CDR3 contains 15 residues. Germline CDR1 is MNHGY and CDR2 is SAAAGT. After removal of 1 base from V and 5 bases from J, the junction contained 4 bases not matched to a gene.

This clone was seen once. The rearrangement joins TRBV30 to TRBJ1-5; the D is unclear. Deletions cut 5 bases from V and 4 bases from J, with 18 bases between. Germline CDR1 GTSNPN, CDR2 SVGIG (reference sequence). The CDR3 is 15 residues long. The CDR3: CAWEPGNRVNQPQHF. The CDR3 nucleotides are TGTGCCTGGGAGCCCGGGAATAGGGTAAATCAGCCCCAGCATTTT.

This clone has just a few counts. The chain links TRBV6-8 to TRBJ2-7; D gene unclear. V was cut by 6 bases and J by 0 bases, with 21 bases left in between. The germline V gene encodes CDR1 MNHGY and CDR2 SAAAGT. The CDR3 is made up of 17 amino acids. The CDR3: CASSRNPFGQSSYEQYF. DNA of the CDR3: TGTGCCAGCAGCCGCAACCCTTTTGGTCAGAGCTCCTACGAGCAGTACTTC.

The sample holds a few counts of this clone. For the CDR3, the DNA is TGTGCCAGCAGTGAAGCGCTTAGGAATCAGCCCCAGCATTTT. Protein sequence: CASSEALRNQPQHF. The chain links TRBV6-1 to TRBJ1-5; unclear D gene. The CDR3 totals 14 residues. V lost 0 bases and J 4 bases, leaving 7 bases between the germline ends. CDR1 and CDR2 from the germline V gene are MNHNS and SASEGT.

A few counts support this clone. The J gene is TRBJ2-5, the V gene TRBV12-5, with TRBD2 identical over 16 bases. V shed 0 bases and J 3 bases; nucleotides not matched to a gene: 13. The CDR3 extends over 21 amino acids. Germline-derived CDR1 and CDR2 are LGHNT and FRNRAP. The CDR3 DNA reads TGTGCTAGTGGTTTGGTACCGGATGGGGGACTAGCGGGAGGGAGGGAAGAGACCCAGTACTTC. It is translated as CASGLVPDGGLAGGREETQYF.